One sample yielded the 31 T cell receptor beta chains listed below, sequenced in a study of lymphopenia after photon versus proton radiotherapy. Sequencing was performed with immunoSEQ multiplex PCR; in TCRdb, only in-frame clones are kept and a portion is missing. In the table there are approximately 45,000 clones, 65% to 90% of which are singletons. This specimen was peripheral blood, taken from a patient treated with photon-based radiotherapy. The source of these receptors is a man aged 40-49 years with gastric cancer.

The rearrangement uses TRBV6-1 and TRBJ2-3; 8 bases fit TRBD2. The CDR3 is 20 amino acids. Germline-derived CDR1 and CDR2 are MNHNS and SASEGT. The ends lost 0 bases at V and 1 base at J; junction bases unmatched: 15. CDR3 region: CASSEASQRGPARGTDTQYF. Written as DNA, the CDR3 is TGTGCCAGCAGTGAAGCATCCCAGCGGGGGCCGGCAAGGGGCACAGATACGCAGTATTTT.

The CDR3: CASIPNGGGNSPLHF. CDR3 DNA: TGTGCCAGCATCCCTAACGGGGGGGGGAATTCACCCCTCCACTTT. The rearrangement uses TRBV2 and TRBJ1-6; possibly TRBD1 for D (5 bases). This CDR3 region has 15 residues. CDR1 SNHLY and CDR2 FYNNEI come from the germline V gene. V was cut by 7 bases and J by 7 bases, with 17 bases left in between.

This clone was counted only a few times. This chain uses TRBV30 with TRBJ1-2, with 8 bases identical to TRBD1. V was pared by 2 bases and J by 8 bases, with 10 bases of the junction left unmatched. CDR1 is GTSNPN, CDR2 SVGIG, per germline (reference sequence). This CDR3 contains 14 residues. The CDR3 sequence: CAWSWGGQGSGYTF. The CDR3 DNA follows: TGTGCCTGGAGTTGGGGAGGACAGGGATCCGGCTACACCTTC.

The V gene is TRBV2, the J gene TRBJ1-4; 7 bases fit TRBD1. Trimming took 6 bases from V and 3 from J; bases not matched to a gene: 7. CDR1 SNHLY and CDR2 FYNNEI come from the germline V gene. CDR3 length equals 15 residues. For the CDR3, the DNA is TGTGCCAGCAGGACTGGGACAGCCCCTAATGAAAAACTGTTTTTT. Protein sequence: CASRTGTAPNEKLFF.

The chain joins TRBV14 to TRBJ2-2, with unresolved D. Trimming left V 0 bases short and J 6 bases short, with 5 bases between. This CDR3 comprises 13 residues. CDR1 is SGHDN, CDR2 FVKESK, per germline. CDR3 DNA sequence: TGTGCCAGCAGCCAAGATCGGGCCGGGGAGCTGTTTTTT. Protein: CASSQDRAGELFF.

This clone was recorded once. The chain uses TRBV5-4 and TRBJ1-3, with a weak D call TRBD1 (5 bases). Trimming removed 1 base from V and 3 bases from J, with 5 bases in between. Germline CDR1 is SGHNT and CDR2 is YYREEE (reference sequence). The CDR3 loop spans 13 amino acids. In DNA form, the CDR3 reads TGTGCCAGCAGCTTGCAGGGTGGAAACACCATATATTTT. Protein sequence: CASSLQGGNTIYF.

The chain is built from TRBV19 and TRBJ2-6; D gene unclear. Germline V gene lookup returns CDR1 LNHDA and CDR2 SQIVND (reference sequence). The CDR3 loop spans 13 amino acids. Trimming cost V 7 bases and J 4 bases, with 8 bases left between them. The CDR3 DNA reads TGTGCCAGTACGGTCCAGGGGGCCAACGTCCTGACTTTC. Amino acids: CASTVQGANVLTF.

This clone was detected once. CDR3 protein: CAWSGTSGTEAFF. CDR3 nucleotide sequence: TGTGCCTGGAGTGGGACCTCGGGCACTGAAGCTTTCTTT. The genes are TRBV30 and TRBJ1-1; D unresolved. The germline gives CDR1 GTSNPN, CDR2 SVGIG (reference sequence). V was trimmed by 1 base and J by 4 bases, leaving 10 bases between them. This CDR3 comprises 13 residues.

The chain links TRBV7-6 to TRBJ2-3; 7 positions match TRBD2. Trimming took 6 bases from V and 4 from J; bases not matched to a gene: 4. The CDR3 extends over 13 amino acids. Germline-derived CDR1 and CDR2 are SGHVS and FNYEAQ. CDR3 region: CASRDRGADTQYF. The DNA for the CDR3 is TGTGCCAGCAGGGACCGGGGGGCAGATACGCAGTATTTT.

V is TRBV2 and J is TRBJ1-6; a possible D gene is TRBD1 (6 bases). The CDR3 runs 18 residues. Trimming pared 6 bases from V and 0 bases from J, leaving 18 bases between. CDR1 and CDR2 (germline): SNHLY, FYNNEI. The CDR3 reads CASSFSSQGSSYNSPLHF. The CDR3 coding sequence is TGTGCCAGCAGCTTCTCCTCACAGGGTAGCTCCTATAATTCACCCCTCCACTTT.

This sequence joins TRBV7-3 and TRBJ1-1; D unresolved. The germline CDR1 and CDR2 sequences are SGHTA and FQGTGA. This CDR3 has 13 amino acids. Trimming pared 1 base from V and 1 base from J, leaving 4 bases between. The CDR3 DNA sequence: TGTGCCAGCAGCTTAAGGCAGAACACTGAAGCTTTCTTT. Translated: CASSLRQNTEAFF.

The CDR3 nucleotides read TGTGCCAGCAGCCCCCGCACCAATGAGCAGTTCTTC. This encodes CASSPRTNEQFF. The chain joins TRBV7-8 to TRBJ2-1; no firm D call. Between the trimmed V and J ends, which lost 5 bases and 6 bases, there was a span of 8 bases. There are 12 residues in the CDR3. Germline CDR1 and CDR2: SGHVS and FQNEAQ. The full variable domain, its missing parts supplied by reference TRBV7-8 and TRBJ2-1, is GAGVSQSPRYKVAKRGQDVALRCDPISGHVSLFWYQQALGQGPEFLTYFQNEAQLDKSGLPSDRFFAERPEGSVSTLKIQRTQQEDSAVYLCASSPRTNEQFFGPGTRLTVL.

This chain joins TRBV6-5 and TRBJ2-3; a possible D gene is TRBD2 (6 bases). The CDR3 consists of 13 residues. Trimming cost V 8 bases and J 2 bases, with 11 bases left between them. CDR1 and CDR2 from the germline V gene are MNHEY and SVGAGI. DNA for the CDR3: TGTGCCAGCTCGCGCGGGGACACAGATACGCAGTATTTT. This sequence encodes CASSRGDTDTQYF.

A single count supports this clone. The chain's CDR3 is CSVGQTEAFF. Here the CDR3 DNA reads TGCAGCGTTGGGCAGACTGAAGCTTTCTTT. J is TRBJ1-1 and V is TRBV29-1; D call uncertain. Germline V gives CDR1 SQVTM, CDR2 ANQGSEA. The V and J ends lost 4 bases and 5 bases respectively, with 5 bases between them. The CDR3 loop spans 10 amino acids. The full variable domain, with the rest looked up from reference TRBV29-1 and TRBJ1-1, is SAVISQKPSRDICQRGTSLTIQCQVDSQVTMMFWYRQQPGQSLTLIATANQGSEATYESGFVIDKFPISRPNLTFSTLTVSNMSPEDSSIYLCSVGQTEAFFGQGTRLTVV.

The rearrangement joins TRBV27 to TRBJ2-5; 15 nucleotides line up with TRBD2. CDR3 length: 17 amino acids. CDR1 is MNHEY and CDR2 is SMNVEV in the germline V gene (reference sequence). Trimming at V came to 5 bases and at J to 5 bases, leaving 9 bases not matched to a gene. This CDR3 is CASSPRTSGGEWETQYF. The CDR3 coding sequence is TGTGCCAGCAGTCCCCGGACTAGCGGGGGGGAATGGGAGACCCAGTACTTC.

The rearrangement joins TRBV5-6 to TRBJ1-5; a weak D match, TRBD1 (6 bases). The CDR3 consists of 13 residues. Germline lookup yields CDR1 SGHDT and CDR2 YYEEEE. The V and J ends lost 4 bases and 7 bases respectively, with 12 bases between them. CDR3 loop: CASSPGTHQPQHF. CDR3 nucleotide sequence: TGTGCCAGCAGCCCCGGGACACACCAGCCCCAGCATTTT.

This clone was seen just once. The chain joins TRBV4-3 to TRBJ2-7; 10 bases fit TRBD1. V trimming: 3 bases; J trimming: 5 bases; junction bases outside the gene matches: 4. CDR3 length equals 14 residues. Germline CDR1 LGHNA, CDR2 YSLEER. The CDR3 loop is CASSQDRGYHEQYF. In nucleotides, the CDR3 is TGCGCCAGCAGCCAGGACAGGGGGTACCACGAGCAGTACTTC.

The gene calls are TRBV4-2 and TRBJ2-3, with D perhaps matching TRBD1 (5 bases). The germline CDR1 and CDR2 sequences are LGHNA and YNFKEQ. The CDR3 covers 16 residues. Trimming pared 0 bases from V and 0 bases from J, leaving 10 bases between. CDR3 sequence reads: CASSQELRQSTDTQYF. CDR3 nucleotides: TGTGCCAGCAGCCAAGAGTTGAGACAGAGCACAGATACGCAGTATTTT.

The CDR3 reads CASSYEVGGRGGQYF. CDR3 nucleotides: TGTGCCAGCAGTTACGAGGTCGGAGGGAGAGGAGGGCAGTACTTC. The V and J genes are TRBV6-6 and TRBJ2-7; D possibly corresponds to TRBD2 (6 bases). The CDR3 has 15 amino acids. V was shortened by 2 bases and J by 9 bases, with 20 bases between the two germline ends. Germline V gives CDR1 MNHNY, CDR2 SVGAGI (reference sequence).

In this sample, this clone turned up once. J is TRBJ2-1 and V is TRBV7-8, with D tentatively TRBD2 (6 bases). The CDR3 is made up of 16 amino acids. Germline V gene lookup returns CDR1 SGHVS and CDR2 FQNEAQ. Trimming shortened V by 8 bases and J by 8 bases, and 25 bases separated the two germline ends. This chain's CDR3 is CASGIGGRTIDDEQFF. As DNA, the CDR3 is TGTGCCAGCGGTATCGGGGGTCGGACAATCGACGATGAGCAGTTCTTC. The full variable domain, completed using reference TRBV7-8 and TRBJ2-1, is GAGVSQSPRYKVAKRGQDVALRCDPISGHVSLFWYQQALGQGPEFLTYFQNEAQLDKSGLPSDRFFAERPEGSVSTLKIQRTQQEDSAVYLCASGIGGRTIDDEQFFGPGTRLTVL.

The genes are TRBV7-9 and TRBJ2-5; D call uncertain. The CDR3 covers 13 residues. V lost 3 bases and J lost 5, with 10 bases in between. The germline V gene encodes CDR1 SEHNR and CDR2 FQNEAQ (reference sequence). CDR3 sequence: CASSFQVEETQYF. The CDR3 DNA follows: TGTGCCAGCAGCTTCCAGGTGGAGGAGACCCAGTACTTC.

The genes are TRBV5-6 and TRBJ2-2, with no clear D. The germline V gene has CDR1 SGHDT and CDR2 YYEEEE. The CDR3 sequence is 14 residues long. With 0 bases removed from V and 3 bases from J, the gap between germline ends came to 6 bases. CDR3 sequence reads: CASSLAAYTGELFF. The DNA for the CDR3 is TGTGCCAGCAGCTTGGCGGCATACACCGGGGAGCTGTTTTTT.

This sequence joins TRBV28 and TRBJ1-1; no clear D gene. CDR1 and CDR2 from the germline V gene are MDHEN and SYDVKM. Trimming shortened V by 1 base and J by 4 bases, and 4 bases separated the two germline ends. CDR3 length: 12 amino acids. CDR3 protein: CASSLLGTEAFF. Here the CDR3 DNA reads TGTGCCAGCAGTTTATTGGGCACTGAAGCTTTCTTT.

Only one count was recorded for this clone. This chain joins TRBV6-1 and TRBJ1-6, with a weak D call TRBD1 (5 bases). Trimming removed 7 bases at V and 3 bases at J, with 13 bases between. Germline CDR1 and CDR2: MNHNS and SASEGT. This CDR3 is built from 15 residues. The CDR3 protein is CASNPRGDYNSPLHF. CDR3 in DNA: TGTGCCAGCAATCCCCGGGGGGACTATAATTCACCCCTCCACTTT.

The V gene is TRBV27, the J gene TRBJ1-5; no firm D call. Germline V gene data show CDR1 as MNHEY and CDR2 as SMNVEV (reference sequence). Trimming left V 5 bases short and J 5 bases short, with 10 bases between. The CDR3 covers 13 residues. DNA for the CDR3: TGTGCCAGCAGTCCTAGGACGGATCAGCCCCAGCATTTT. This sequence encodes CASSPRTDQPQHF.

The rearrangement uses TRBV7-9 and TRBJ1-2; D not certain. The V gene lost 1 base and the J gene lost 2 bases, with 11 bases spanning the gap. CDR3 length equals 15 residues. The germline V gene has CDR1 SEHNR and CDR2 FQNEAQ (reference sequence). The CDR3 is CASSLDPGVNYGYTF. In DNA form, the CDR3 reads TGTGCCAGCAGCTTAGACCCAGGAGTCAACTATGGCTACACCTTC.

This sequence joins TRBV4-1 and TRBJ2-3; D assignment may be TRBD1 or TRBD2 (5 bases each). The CDR3 runs to 15 residues. Germline V gives CDR1 MGHRA, CDR2 YSYEKL. Trimming pared 2 bases from V and 0 bases from J, leaving 9 bases between. This chain's CDR3 is CASSQSGTSTDTQYF. The CDR3 DNA sequence: TGCGCCAGCAGCCAATCGGGGACCAGCACAGATACGCAGTATTTT.

The gene calls are TRBV2 and TRBJ1-4; 7 positions agree with TRBD1. J lost 4 bases, V lost 8 bases, and 7 bases had no gene match. Germline CDR1 is SNHLY and CDR2 is FYNNEI. This CDR3 has 14 amino acids. The CDR3 loop reads CASRLQGINEKLFF. CDR3 nucleotides: TGTGCCAGCCGATTACAGGGGATTAATGAAAAACTGTTTTTT.

The chain couples TRBV18 to TRBJ2-4, with D possibly matching TRBD2 (5 bases). Trimming stripped 2 bases from V and 1 base from J, with 12 bases between. Germline V gene data show CDR1 as KGHSH and CDR2 as LQKENI. CDR3 length: 16 amino acids. CDR3 loop: CASSPGVGVAKNIQYF. The CDR3 DNA is TGTGCCAGCTCACCAGGGGTCGGGGTTGCCAAAAACATTCAGTACTTC. Looking up the rest from reference TRBV18 and TRBJ2-4 gives the full variable domain: NAGVMQNPRHLVRRRGQEARLRCSPMKGHSHVYWYRQLPEEGLKFMVYLQKENIIDESGMPKERFSAEFPKEGPSILRIQQVVRGDSAAYFCASSPGVGVAKNIQYFGAGTRLSVL.

The rearrangement uses TRBV7-2 and TRBJ2-6; no clear D. V was clipped by 3 bases and J by 0 bases, with 12 bases between them. This CDR3 region has 17 residues. The V gene's germline CDR1 is SGHTA and CDR2 FQGNSA. This CDR3 is CASSFSGRLSGANVLTF. CDR3 DNA: TGTGCCAGCAGCTTTTCCGGCCGCCTCTCTGGGGCCAACGTCCTGACTTTC.

J is TRBJ2-6 and V is TRBV10-3, with D tentatively TRBD1 (5 bases). Germline CDR1 reads ENHRY; CDR2 reads SYGVKD. V was trimmed by 2 bases and J by 3 bases, leaving 8 bases between them. This CDR3 has 15 amino acids. DNA for the CDR3: TGTGCCATCAGTGAGGGGGCTGGTGGGGCCAACGTCCTGACTTTC. It specifies CAISEGAGGANVLTF.